The clone carrying this TCR beta chain was recorded at least ten times. The antigen remains undetermined. This sample is part of a study of prognosis after radiotherapy for stage I lung cancer. Study details: As radiotherapy, SBRT was administered in 3 to 5 fractions with a biologically effective dose of at least 100 Gy. Not a single patient was given any concurrent therapy alongside stereotactic body radiotherapy, also referred to as SBRT.

General observations from the study: Unique TCR clone counts dropped after stereotactic body radiation therapy, from a median of 10,088 to 6,861.

Two rounds of multiplex PCR amplified TCR beta CDR3 from genomic DNA. Gene-specific primers for each TRBV and TRBJ gene drove first-round PCR. TCRdb reprocessed the multiplex PCR reads via MiXCR and lists one record per CDR3 protein. The repertoire holds some 13,000 distinct CDR3 sequences, with roughly 38% as singletons. V gave up 6 bases and J gave up 7 bases, with 12 bases separating them. CDR3 size: 12 residues. CDR1 is MNHEY, CDR2 SMNVEV, per germline (reference sequence). Sequencing was performed on PBMCs, taken before or after stereotactic body radiation therapy (not recorded which). The sequence was collected from a donor over 45 with non-small cell lung cancer. The chain links TRBV27 to TRBJ1-1; a weak D match, TRBD1 (6 bases). For the CDR3, the DNA is TGTGCCAGCAGCCGGGGGCCTAGTGAAGCTTTCTTT. Protein: CASSRGPSEAFF.